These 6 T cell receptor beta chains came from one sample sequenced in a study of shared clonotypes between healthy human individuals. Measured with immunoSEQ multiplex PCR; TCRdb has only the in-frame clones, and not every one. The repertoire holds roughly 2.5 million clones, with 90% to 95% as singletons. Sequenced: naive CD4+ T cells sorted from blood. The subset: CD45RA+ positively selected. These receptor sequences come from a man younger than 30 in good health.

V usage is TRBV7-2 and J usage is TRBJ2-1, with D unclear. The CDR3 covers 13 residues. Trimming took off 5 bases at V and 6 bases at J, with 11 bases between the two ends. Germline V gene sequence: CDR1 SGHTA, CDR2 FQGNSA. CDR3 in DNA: TGTGCCAGCAGCCCCCAGTGGGGCAATGAGCAGTTCTTC. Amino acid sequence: CASSPQWGNEQFF.

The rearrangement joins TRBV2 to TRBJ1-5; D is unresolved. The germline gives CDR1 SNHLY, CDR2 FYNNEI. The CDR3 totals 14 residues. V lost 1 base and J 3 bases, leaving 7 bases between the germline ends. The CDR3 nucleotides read TGTGCCAGCAGTGAAGAAACGGTCAATCAGCCCCAGCATTTT. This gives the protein CASSEETVNQPQHF.

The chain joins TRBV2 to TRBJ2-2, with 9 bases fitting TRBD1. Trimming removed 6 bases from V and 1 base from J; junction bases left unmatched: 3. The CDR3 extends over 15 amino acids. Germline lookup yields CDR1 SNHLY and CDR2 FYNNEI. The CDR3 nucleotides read TGTGCCAGCAGGCAGACAGGGGGGAACACCGGGGAGCTGTTTTTT. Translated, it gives CASRQTGGNTGELFF.

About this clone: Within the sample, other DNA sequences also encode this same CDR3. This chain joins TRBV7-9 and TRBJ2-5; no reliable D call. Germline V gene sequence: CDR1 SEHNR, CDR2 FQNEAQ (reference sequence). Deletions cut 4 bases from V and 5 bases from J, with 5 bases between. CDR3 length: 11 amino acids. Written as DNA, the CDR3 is TGTGCCAGCAGCTATCTGGAGACCCAGTACTTC. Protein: CASSYLETQYF.

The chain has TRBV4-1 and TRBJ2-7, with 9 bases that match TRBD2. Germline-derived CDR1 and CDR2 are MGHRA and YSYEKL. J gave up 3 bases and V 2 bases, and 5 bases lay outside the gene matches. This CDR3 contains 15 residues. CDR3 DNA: TGCGCCAGCAGCCAATTAGCGGGAGTGGGCTACGAGCAGTACTTC. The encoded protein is CASSQLAGVGYEQYF.

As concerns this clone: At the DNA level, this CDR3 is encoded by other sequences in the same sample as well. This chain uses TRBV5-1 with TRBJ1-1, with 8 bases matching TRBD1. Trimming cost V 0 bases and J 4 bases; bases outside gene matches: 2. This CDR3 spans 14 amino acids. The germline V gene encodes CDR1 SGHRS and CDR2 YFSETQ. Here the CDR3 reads CASSLVDRGTEAFF. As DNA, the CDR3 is TGCGCCAGCAGCTTGGTCGACAGGGGCACTGAAGCTTTCTTT.